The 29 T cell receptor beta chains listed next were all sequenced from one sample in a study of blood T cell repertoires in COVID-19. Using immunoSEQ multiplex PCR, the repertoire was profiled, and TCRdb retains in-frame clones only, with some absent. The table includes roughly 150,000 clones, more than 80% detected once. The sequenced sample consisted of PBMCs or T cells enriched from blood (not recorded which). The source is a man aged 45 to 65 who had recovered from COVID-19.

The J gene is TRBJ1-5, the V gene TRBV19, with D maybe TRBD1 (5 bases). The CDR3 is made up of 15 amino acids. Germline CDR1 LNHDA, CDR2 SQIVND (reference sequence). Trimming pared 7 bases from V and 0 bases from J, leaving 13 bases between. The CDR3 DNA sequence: TGTGCCAGTACCCGAGACAGATATAGCAATCAGCCCCAGCATTTT. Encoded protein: CASTRDRYSNQPQHF. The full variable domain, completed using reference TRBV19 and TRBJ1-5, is DGGITQSPKYLFRKEGQNVTLSCEQNLNHDAMYWYRQDPGQGLRLIYYSQIVNDFQKGDIAEGYSVSREKKESFPLTVTSAQKNPTAFYLCASTRDRYSNQPQHFGDGTRLSIL.

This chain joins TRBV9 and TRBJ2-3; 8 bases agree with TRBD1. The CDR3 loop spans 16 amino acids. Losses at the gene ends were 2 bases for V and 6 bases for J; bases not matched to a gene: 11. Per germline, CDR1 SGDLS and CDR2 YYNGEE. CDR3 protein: CASSVRQGQISDTQYF. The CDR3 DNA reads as TGTGCCAGCAGCGTTAGACAGGGGCAAATCTCGGATACGCAGTATTTT.

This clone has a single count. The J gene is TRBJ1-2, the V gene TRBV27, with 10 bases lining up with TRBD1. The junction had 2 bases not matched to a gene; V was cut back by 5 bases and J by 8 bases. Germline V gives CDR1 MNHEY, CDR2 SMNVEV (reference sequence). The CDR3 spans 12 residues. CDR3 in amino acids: CASSTTGGGYTF. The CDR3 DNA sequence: TGTGCCAGCAGTACGACAGGGGGCGGCTACACCTTC.

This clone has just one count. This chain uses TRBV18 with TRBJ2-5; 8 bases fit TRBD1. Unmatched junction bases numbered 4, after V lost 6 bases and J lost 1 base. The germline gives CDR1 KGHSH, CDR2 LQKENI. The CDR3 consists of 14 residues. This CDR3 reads CASSATGGQETQYF. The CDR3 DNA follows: TGTGCCAGCTCCGCAACAGGGGGCCAAGAGACCCAGTACTTC. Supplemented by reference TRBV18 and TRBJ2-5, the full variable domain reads NAGVMQNPRHLVRRRGQEARLRCSPMKGHSHVYWYRQLPEEGLKFMVYLQKENIIDESGMPKERFSAEFPKEGPSILRIQQVVRGDSAAYFCASSATGGQETQYFGPGTRLLVL.

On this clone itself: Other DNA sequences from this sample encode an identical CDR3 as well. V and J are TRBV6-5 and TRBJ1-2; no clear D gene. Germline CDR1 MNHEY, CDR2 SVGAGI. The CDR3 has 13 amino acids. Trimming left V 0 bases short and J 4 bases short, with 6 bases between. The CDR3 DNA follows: TGTGCCAGCAGTTACTCAGGCGGCTATGGCTACACCTTC. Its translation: CASSYSGGYGYTF.

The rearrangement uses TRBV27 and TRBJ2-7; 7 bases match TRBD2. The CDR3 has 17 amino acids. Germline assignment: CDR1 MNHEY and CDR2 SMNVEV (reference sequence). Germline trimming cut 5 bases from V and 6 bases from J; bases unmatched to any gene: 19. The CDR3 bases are TGTGCCAGCAGTCTCGGGTGGGATGGGCTAGCGGCTCTCGAGCAGTACTTC. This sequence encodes CASSLGWDGLAALEQYF.

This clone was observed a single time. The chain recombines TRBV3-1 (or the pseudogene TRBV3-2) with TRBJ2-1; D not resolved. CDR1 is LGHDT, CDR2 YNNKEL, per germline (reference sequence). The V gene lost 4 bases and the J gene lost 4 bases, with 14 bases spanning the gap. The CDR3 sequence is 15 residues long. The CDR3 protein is CASSPHADLYNEQFF. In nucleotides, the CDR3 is TGTGCCAGCAGCCCCCATGCCGACTTATACAATGAGCAGTTCTTC.

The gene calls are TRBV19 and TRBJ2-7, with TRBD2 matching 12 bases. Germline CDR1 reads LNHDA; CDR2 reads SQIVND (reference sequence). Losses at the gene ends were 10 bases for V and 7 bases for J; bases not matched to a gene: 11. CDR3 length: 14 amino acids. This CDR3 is CATSSGRDPWEQYF. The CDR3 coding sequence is TGTGCCACTTCTAGCGGGAGGGACCCCTGGGAGCAGTACTTC.

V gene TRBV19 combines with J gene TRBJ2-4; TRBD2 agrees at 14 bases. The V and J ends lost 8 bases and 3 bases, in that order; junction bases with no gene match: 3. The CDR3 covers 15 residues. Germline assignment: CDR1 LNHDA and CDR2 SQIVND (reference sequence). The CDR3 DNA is TGTGCCAGTGGGACTAGCGGGAGAGGCAAAAACATTCAGTACTTC. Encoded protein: CASGTSGRGKNIQYF. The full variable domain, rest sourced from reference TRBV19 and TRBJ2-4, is DGGITQSPKYLFRKEGQNVTLSCEQNLNHDAMYWYRQDPGQGLRLIYYSQIVNDFQKGDIAEGYSVSREKKESFPLTVTSAQKNPTAFYLCASGTSGRGKNIQYFGAGTRLSVL.

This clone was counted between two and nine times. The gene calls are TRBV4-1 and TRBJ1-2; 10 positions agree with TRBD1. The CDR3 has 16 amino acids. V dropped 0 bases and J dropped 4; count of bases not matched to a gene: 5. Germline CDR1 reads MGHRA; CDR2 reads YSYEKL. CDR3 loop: CASSQDRTGGVYGYTF. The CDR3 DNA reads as TGCGCCAGCAGCCAAGATAGGACAGGGGGGGTCTATGGCTACACCTTC.

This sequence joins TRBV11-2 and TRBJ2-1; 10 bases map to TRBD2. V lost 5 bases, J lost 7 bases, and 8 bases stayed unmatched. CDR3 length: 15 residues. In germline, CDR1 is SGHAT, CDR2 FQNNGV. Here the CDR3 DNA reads TGTGCCAGCAGCCGCAAGGGGACTAGCGAGAATGAGCAGTTCTTC. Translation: CASSRKGTSENEQFF.

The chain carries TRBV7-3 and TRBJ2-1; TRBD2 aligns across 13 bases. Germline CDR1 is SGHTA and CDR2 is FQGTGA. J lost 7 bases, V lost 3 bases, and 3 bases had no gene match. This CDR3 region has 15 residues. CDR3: CASSFGLAGENEQFF. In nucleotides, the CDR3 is TGTGCCAGCAGCTTCGGACTAGCGGGAGAGAATGAGCAGTTCTTC.

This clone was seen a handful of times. CDR3 residues: CASSSRLAGDTGELFF. The CDR3 DNA reads TGTGCCAGCAGTTCCCGACTAGCGGGTGACACCGGGGAGCTGTTTTTT. The J gene is TRBJ2-2, the V gene TRBV28, with 10 bases that match TRBD2. The germline gives CDR1 MDHEN, CDR2 SYDVKM. V lost 4 bases and J lost 3; bases outside the gene matches: 5. This CDR3 has 16 amino acids.

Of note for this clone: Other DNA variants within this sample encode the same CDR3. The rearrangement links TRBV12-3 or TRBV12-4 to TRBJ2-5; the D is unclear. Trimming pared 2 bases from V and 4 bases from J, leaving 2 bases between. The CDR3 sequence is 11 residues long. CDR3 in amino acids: CASSLLETQYF. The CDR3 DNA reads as TGTGCCAGCAGTTTACTAGAGACCCAGTACTTC.

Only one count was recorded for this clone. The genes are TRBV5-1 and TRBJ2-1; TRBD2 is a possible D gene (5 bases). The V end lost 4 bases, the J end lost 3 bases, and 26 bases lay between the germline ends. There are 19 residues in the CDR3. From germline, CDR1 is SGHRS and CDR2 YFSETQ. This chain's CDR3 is CASSPTSHSLGRGYNEQFF. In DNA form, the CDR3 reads TGCGCCAGCAGCCCAACGAGCCATTCACTAGGGAGAGGCTACAATGAGCAGTTCTTC.

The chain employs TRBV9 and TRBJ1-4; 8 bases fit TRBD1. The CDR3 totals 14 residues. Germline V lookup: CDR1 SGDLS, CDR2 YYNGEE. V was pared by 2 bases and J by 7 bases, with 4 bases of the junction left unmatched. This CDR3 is CASSVTGTGEKLFF. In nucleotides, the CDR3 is TGTGCCAGCAGCGTTACCGGGACAGGTGAAAAACTGTTTTTT.

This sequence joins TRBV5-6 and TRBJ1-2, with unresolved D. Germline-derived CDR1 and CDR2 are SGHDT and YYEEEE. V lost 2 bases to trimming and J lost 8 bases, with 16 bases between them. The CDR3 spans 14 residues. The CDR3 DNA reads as TGTGCCAGCAGCTTCCTGAGAGGTACCCCGGGCTACACCTTC. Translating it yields CASSFLRGTPGYTF.

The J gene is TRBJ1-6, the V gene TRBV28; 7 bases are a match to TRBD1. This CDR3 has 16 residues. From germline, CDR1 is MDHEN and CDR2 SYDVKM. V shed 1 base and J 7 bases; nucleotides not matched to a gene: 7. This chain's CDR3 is CASSLLGQGVNSPLHF. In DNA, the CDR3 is TGTGCCAGCAGTTTATTAGGTCAGGGGGTCAATTCACCCCTCCACTTT.

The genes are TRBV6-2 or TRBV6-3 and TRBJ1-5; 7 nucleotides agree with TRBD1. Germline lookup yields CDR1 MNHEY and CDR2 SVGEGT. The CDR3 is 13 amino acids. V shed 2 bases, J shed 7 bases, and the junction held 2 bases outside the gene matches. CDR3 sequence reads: CASSYDRDQPQHF. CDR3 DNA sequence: TGTGCCAGCAGTTACGACAGGGACCAGCCCCAGCATTTT.

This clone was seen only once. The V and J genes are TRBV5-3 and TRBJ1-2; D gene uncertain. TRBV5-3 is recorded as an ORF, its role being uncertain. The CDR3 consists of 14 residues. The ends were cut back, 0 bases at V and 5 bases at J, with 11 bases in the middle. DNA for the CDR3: TGTGCCAGAAGCTTGGACACACAGAATTATGGCTACACCTTC. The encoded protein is CARSLDTQNYGYTF.

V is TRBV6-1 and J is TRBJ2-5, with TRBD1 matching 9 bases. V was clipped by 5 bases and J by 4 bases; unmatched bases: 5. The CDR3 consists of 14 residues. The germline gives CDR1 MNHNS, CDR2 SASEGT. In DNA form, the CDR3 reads TGTGCCAGCAGTTTGCCGGGACAGGGAGAGACCCAGTACTTC. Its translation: CASSLPGQGETQYF.

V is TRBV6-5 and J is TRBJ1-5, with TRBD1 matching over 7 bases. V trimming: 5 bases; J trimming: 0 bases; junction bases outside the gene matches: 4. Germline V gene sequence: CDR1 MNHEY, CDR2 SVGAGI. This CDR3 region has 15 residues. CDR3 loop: CASSRDRYSNQPQHF. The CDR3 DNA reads TGTGCCAGCAGTCGGGACAGATATAGCAATCAGCCCCAGCATTTT.

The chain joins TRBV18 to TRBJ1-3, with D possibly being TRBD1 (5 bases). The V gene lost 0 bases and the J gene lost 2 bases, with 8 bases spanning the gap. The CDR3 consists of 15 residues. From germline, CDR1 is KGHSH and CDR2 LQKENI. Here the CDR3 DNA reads TGTGCCAGCTCACCACCGTCAGGGACTGGAAACACCATATATTTT. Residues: CASSPPSGTGNTIYF.

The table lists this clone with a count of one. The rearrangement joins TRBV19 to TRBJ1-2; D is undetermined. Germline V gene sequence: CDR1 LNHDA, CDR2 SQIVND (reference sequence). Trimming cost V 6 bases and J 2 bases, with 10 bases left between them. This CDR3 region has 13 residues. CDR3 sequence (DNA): TGTGCCAGTAGCTTGGGCCAGAACTATGGCTACACCTTC. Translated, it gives CASSLGQNYGYTF. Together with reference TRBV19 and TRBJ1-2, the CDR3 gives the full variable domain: DGGITQSPKYLFRKEGQNVTLSCEQNLNHDAMYWYRQDPGQGLRLIYYSQIVNDFQKGDIAEGYSVSREKKESFPLTVTSAQKNPTAFYLCASSLGQNYGYTFGSGTRLTVV.

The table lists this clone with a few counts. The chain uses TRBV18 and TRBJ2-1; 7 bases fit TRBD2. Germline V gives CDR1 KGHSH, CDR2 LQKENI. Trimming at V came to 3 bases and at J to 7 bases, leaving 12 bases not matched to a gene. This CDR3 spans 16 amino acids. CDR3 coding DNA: TGTGCCAGCTCACCGCTTTTGGGTAGCGGGTCTAATGAGCAGTTCTTC. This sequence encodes CASSPLLGSGSNEQFF.

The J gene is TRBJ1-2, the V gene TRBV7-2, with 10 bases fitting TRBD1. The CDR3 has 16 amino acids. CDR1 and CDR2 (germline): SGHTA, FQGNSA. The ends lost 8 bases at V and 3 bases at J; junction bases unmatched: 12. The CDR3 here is CASGRRQGAEDYGYTF. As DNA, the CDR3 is TGTGCCAGCGGGCGCAGACAGGGGGCTGAGGACTATGGCTACACCTTC.

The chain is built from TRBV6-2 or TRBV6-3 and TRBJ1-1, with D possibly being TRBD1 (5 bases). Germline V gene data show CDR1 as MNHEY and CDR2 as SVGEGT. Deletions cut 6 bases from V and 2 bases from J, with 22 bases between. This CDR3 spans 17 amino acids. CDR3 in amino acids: CASSSNLGGTVNTEAFF. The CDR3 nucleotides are TGTGCCAGCAGCTCAAACCTCGGCGGGACGGTCAACACTGAAGCTTTCTTT.

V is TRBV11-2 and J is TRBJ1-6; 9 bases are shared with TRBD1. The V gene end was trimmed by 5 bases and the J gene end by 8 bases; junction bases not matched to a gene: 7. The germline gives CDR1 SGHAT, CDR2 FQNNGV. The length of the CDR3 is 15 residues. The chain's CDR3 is CASSLKGQGYSPLHF. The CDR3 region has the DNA TGTGCCAGCAGCCTAAAGGGACAGGGTTATTCACCCCTCCACTTT.

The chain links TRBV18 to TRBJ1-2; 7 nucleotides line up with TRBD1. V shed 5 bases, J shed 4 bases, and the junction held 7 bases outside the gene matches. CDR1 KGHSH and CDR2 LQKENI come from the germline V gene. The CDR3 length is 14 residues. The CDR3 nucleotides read TGTGCCAGCTCAATACAGGGGTTGGGCTATGGCTACACCTTC. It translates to CASSIQGLGYGYTF.